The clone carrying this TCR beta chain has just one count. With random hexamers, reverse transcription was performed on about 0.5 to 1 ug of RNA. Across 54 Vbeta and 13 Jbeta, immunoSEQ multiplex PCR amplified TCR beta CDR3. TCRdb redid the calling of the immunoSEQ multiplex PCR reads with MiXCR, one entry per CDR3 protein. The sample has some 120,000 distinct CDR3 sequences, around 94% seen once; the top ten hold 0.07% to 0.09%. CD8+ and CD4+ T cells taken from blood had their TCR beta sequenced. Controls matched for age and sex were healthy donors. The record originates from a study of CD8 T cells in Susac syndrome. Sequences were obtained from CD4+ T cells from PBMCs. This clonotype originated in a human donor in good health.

The CDR3 DNA reads as TGTGCCAGCAGTTTAGCGCTAGTAGAAGCTTTCTTT. This translates into CASSLALVEAFF. The chain has TRBV12-3 or TRBV12-4 and TRBJ1-1; D is uncertain. The CDR3 has 12 amino acids. V was shortened by 0 bases and J by 8 bases, with 7 bases between the two germline ends.